These 5 T cell receptor beta chains were sequenced from one sample in a study of cytomegalovirus exposure and HLA in healthy donors. Primers included in the PCR were 60 Vbeta and 13 Jbeta primers. Only in-frame clones appear in the TCRdb table, and some are missing; sequencing was by immunoSEQ multiplex PCR. In total, the table holds some 130,000 clones. Material for sequencing was PBMCs. The receptor set was obtained from a man in his late teens or twenties in good health and CMV-seronegative.

The chain recombines TRBV10-2 with TRBJ2-1, with 9 positions matching TRBD2. V dropped 4 bases and J dropped 7; count of bases not matched to a gene: 8. The CDR3 has 15 residues. CDR1 and CDR2 (germline): WSHSY, SAAADI. The CDR3 protein is CASSVNGLALNEQFF. The CDR3 bases are TGCGCCAGCAGTGTTAACGGACTAGCGCTGAATGAGCAGTTCTTC.

The chain carries TRBV7-9 and TRBJ2-1, with 9 nucleotides matching TRBD2. The CDR3 is 14 residues long. The germline gives CDR1 SEHNR, CDR2 FQNEAQ (reference sequence). The V and J ends lost 5 bases and 9 bases, in that order; junction bases with no gene match: 8. The CDR3: CASSPPSGTGEQFF. CDR3 sequence (DNA): TGTGCCAGCAGCCCCCCTAGCGGGACCGGTGAGCAGTTCTTC.

The V and J genes are TRBV7-9 and TRBJ1-4; TRBD1 might be the D (5 bases). V gave up 5 bases and J gave up 5 bases, with 18 bases separating them. The CDR3 sequence is 16 residues long. Germline V CDR1 and CDR2: SEHNR, FQNEAQ (reference sequence). The CDR3 nucleotides are TGTGCCAGCAGCCCACCCAGGGTGCGGGAAAATGAAAAACTGTTTTTT. Its protein product is CASSPPRVRENEKLFF.

V and J are TRBV21-1 and TRBJ1-1. TRBV21-1 is tagged as a pseudogene. The CDR3 totals 12 residues. The CDR3 is CASSKLRREAFF. CDR3 nucleotide sequence: TGTGCCAGCAGCAAACTTCGGAGAGAAGCTTTCTTT.

V gene TRBV27 combines with J gene TRBJ1-1; D perhaps matches TRBD1 (5 bases). Trimming removed 5 bases from V and 11 bases from J, with 15 bases in between. CDR3 size: 12 residues. Germline loops: CDR1 MNHEY, CDR2 SMNVEV (reference sequence). The CDR3 region has the DNA TGTGCCAGCAGTCGGCAGGGTCTTCGGGCTTTCTTT. Translation gives CASSRQGLRAFF.